These 2 T cell receptor beta chains were all obtained from the same sample, sequenced in a study of monozygotic twins with inflammatory bowel disease. After re-calling the 5' RACE reads, TCRdb lists one entry per CDR3 protein, DNA absent. The sample has about 440,000 distinct CDR3 sequences. Sequenced: blood. These receptors all come from a human donor with ulcerative colitis or Crohn's disease, or a healthy co-twin of an affected twin (not recorded which).

The rearrangement uses TRBV7-8 and TRBJ1-2; no DNA is available, so the TRBD1 call from TCRdb remains unchecked. There are 16 residues in the CDR3. Germline values: CDR1 SGHVS, CDR2 FQNEAQ. The chain's CDR3 is CASSPGTAPLNYGYTF.

This sequence joins TRBV7-3 and TRBJ2-4; TCRdb proposes TRBD2, but this gene call is untestable without DNA. This CDR3 is 15 amino acids long. Germline loops: CDR1 SGHTA, CDR2 FQGTGA. The CDR3 loop reads CASSWAAGAGNIQYF. The variable domain in full, with the rest retrieved from reference TRBV7-3 and TRBJ2-4, is GAGVSQTPSNKVTEKGKYVELRCDPISGHTALYWYRQSLGQGPEFLIYFQGTGAADDSGLPNDRFFAVRPEGSVSTLKIQRTERGDSAVYLCASSWAAGAGNIQYFGAGTRLSVL.